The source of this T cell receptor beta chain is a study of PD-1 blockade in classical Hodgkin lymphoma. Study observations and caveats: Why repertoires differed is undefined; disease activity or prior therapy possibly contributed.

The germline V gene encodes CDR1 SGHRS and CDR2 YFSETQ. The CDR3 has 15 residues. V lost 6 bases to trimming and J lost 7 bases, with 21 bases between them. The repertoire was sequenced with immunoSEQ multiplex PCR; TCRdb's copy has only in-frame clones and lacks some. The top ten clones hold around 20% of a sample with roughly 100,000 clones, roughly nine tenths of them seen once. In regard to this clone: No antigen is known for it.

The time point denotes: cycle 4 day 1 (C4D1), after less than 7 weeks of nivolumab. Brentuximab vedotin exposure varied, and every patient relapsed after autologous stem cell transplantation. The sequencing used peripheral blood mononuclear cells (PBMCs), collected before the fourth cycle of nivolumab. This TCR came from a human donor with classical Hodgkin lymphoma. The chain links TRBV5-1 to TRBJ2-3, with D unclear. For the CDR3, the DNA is TGCGCCAGCACCCTTTTACCTGAGGAGACAAATACGCAGTATTTT. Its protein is CASTLLPEETNTQYF.